Described below is a single T cell receptor (beta chain) sequence and its context. Its antigen is currently unknown. This entry comes from a study of post-analysis software for immune sequencing data. Unique molecular identifiers had been added to the TCR beta cDNA libraries. TCRdb independently ran MiXCR on the PCR reads; one entry per CDR3 protein. The sample holds hundreds of thousands of distinct CDR3 sequences, 25% to 30% seen once. Trimming took 3 bases from V and 8 from J, leaving 8 bases between them. CDR1 and CDR2 (germline): KGHSH, LQKENI. The length of the CDR3 is 12 residues. Findings of the study overall: Patients showed TRBV5-6, TRBV5-1 and TRBV20-1 among 4 or 5 TRBV segments more frequent than in controls.

The clonotype originates from a girl under 18 with multiple sclerosis. This chain joins TRBV18 and TRBJ2-1, with D possibly matching TRBD1 (6 bases). The source material was blood. The CDR3 nucleotides read TGTGCCAGCTCACCCCCAGGGGATGAGCAGTTCTTC. Residues: CASSPPGDEQFF.